Listed here is a single T cell receptor beta chain. These data originate in a study of OX40 agonist ivuxolimab in advanced cancers. V lost 3 bases and J lost 3, with 8 bases in between. The CDR3 sequence is 13 residues long. The germline CDR1 and CDR2 sequences are KGHSH and LQKENI. The assay was immunoSEQ multiplex PCR, and TCRdb's table has in-frame clones only and misses some. The table lists over 75,000 clones, under 95% of them singletons, with approximately 2.9% in the top ten. The sequencing here drew on CD4+ or CD8+ T cells sorted from blood, taken in a trial of the OX40 agonist ivuxolimab. The clonotype originates from an adult with an advanced solid tumor such as melanoma, head and neck, liver or kidney cancer. The rearrangement joins TRBV18 to TRBJ2-5; no definite D call. CDR3: CASSPGRKETQYF. For the CDR3, the DNA is TGTGCCAGCTCACCTGGGCGGAAAGAGACCCAGTACTTC.